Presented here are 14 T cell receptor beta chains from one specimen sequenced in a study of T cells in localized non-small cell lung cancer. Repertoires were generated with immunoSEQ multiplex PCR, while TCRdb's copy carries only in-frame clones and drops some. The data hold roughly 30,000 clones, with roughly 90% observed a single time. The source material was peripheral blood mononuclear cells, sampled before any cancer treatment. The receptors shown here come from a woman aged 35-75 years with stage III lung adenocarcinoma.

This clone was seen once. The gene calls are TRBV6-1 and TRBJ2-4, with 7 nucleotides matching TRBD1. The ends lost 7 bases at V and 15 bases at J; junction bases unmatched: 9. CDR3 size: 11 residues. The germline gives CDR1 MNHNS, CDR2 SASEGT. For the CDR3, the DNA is TGTGCCAGCACCAGACAGGGTCTCGGGTACTTC. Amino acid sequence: CASTRQGLGYF.

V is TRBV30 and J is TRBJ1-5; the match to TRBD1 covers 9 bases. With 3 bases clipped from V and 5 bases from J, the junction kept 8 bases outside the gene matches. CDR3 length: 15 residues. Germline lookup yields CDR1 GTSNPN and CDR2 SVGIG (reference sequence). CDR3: CAWRPTGGRDQPQHF. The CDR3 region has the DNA TGTGCCTGGAGACCCACAGGGGGCAGAGATCAGCCCCAGCATTTT.

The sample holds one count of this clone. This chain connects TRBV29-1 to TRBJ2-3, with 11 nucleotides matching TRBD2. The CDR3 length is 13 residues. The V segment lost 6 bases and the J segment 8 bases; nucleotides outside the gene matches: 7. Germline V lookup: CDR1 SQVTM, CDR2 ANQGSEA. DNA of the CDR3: TGCAGCGTAAAGAAGACTAGCGGGGCTACGCAGTATTTT. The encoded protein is CSVKKTSGATQYF.

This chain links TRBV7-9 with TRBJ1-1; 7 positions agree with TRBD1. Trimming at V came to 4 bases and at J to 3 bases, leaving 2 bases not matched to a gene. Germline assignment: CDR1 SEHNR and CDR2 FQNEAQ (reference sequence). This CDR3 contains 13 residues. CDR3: CASSSQGDTEAFF. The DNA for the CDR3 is TGTGCCAGCAGCTCCCAGGGGGACACTGAAGCTTTCTTT.

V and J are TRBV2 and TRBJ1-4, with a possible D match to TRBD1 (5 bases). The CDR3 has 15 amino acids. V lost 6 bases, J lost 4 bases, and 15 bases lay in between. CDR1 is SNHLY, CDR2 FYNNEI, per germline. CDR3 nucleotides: TGTGCCAGCAGAGGGACCGTGGCATTTAATGAAAAACTGTTTTTT. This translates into CASRGTVAFNEKLFF.

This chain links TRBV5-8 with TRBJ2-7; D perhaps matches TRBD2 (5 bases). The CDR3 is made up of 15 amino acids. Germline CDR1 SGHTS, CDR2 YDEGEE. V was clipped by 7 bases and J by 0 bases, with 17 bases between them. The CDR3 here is CASHLAVLSSYEQYF. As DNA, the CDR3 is TGTGCCAGCCACCTAGCAGTTCTTAGCTCCTACGAGCAGTACTTC.

The CDR3 DNA follows: TGTGCCATCAACAGGGTAGGCGGAAACACCATATATTTT. Its translation is CAINRVGGNTIYF. J is TRBJ1-3 and V is TRBV28; perhaps TRBD1 as D (6 bases). This CDR3 contains 13 residues. V was pared by 10 bases and J by 4 bases, with 14 bases between. Germline lookup yields CDR1 MDHEN and CDR2 SYDVKM.

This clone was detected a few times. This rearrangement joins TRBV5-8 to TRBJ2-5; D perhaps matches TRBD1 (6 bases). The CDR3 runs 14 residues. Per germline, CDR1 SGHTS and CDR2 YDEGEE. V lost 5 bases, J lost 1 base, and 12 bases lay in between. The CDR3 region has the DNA TGTGCCAGCAGTCCGAGGACAGTCCAAGAGACCCAGTACTTC. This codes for CASSPRTVQETQYF.

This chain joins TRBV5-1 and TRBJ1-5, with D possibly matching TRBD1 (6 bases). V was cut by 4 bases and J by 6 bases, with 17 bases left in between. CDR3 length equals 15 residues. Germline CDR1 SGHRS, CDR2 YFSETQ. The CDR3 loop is CASSPDGGGGQPQHF. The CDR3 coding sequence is TGCGCCAGCAGCCCTGACGGGGGCGGCGGTCAGCCCCAGCATTTT.

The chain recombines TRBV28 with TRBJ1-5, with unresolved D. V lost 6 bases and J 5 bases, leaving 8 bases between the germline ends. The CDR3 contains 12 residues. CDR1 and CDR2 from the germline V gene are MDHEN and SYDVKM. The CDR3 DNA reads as TGTGCCAGCAGCCTGACGGATCAGCCCCAGCATTTT. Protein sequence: CASSLTDQPQHF. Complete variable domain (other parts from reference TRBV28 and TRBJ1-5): DVKVTQSSRYLVKRTGEKVFLECVQDMDHENMFWYRQDPGLGLRLIYFSYDVKMKEKGDIPEGYSVSREKKERFSLILESASTNQTSMYLCASSLTDQPQHFGDGTRLSIL.

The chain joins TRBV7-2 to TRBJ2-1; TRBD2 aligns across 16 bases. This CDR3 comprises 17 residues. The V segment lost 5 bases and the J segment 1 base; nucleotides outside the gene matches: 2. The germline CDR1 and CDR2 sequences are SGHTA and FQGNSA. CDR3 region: CASSKGLAGGSYNEQFF. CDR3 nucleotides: TGTGCCAGCAGCAAGGGACTAGCGGGAGGGTCCTACAATGAGCAGTTCTTC.

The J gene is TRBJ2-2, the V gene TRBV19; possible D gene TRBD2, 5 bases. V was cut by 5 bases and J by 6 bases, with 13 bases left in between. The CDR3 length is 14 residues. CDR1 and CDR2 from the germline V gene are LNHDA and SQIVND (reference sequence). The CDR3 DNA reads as TGTGCCAGTAGTTGGGCTAGCAAAGCCGGGGAGCTGTTTTTT. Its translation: CASSWASKAGELFF. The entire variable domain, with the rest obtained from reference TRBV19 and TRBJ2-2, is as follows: DGGITQSPKYLFRKEGQNVTLSCEQNLNHDAMYWYRQDPGQGLRLIYYSQIVNDFQKGDIAEGYSVSREKKESFPLTVTSAQKNPTAFYLCASSWASKAGELFFGEGSRLTVL.

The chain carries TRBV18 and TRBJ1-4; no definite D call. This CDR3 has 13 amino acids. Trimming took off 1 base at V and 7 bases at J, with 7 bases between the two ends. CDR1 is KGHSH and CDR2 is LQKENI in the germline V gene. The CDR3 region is CASSPLVGEKLFF. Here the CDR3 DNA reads TGTGCCAGCTCACCACTGGTGGGTGAAAAACTGTTTTTT.

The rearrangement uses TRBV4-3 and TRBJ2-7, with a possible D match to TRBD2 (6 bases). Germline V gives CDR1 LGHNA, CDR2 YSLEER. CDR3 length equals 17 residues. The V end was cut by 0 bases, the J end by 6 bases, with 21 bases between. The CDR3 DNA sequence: TGCGCCAGCAGCCAAGATCCCGCGGGGCCAGCTAGGAGCGAGCAGTACTTC. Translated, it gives CASSQDPAGPARSEQYF.